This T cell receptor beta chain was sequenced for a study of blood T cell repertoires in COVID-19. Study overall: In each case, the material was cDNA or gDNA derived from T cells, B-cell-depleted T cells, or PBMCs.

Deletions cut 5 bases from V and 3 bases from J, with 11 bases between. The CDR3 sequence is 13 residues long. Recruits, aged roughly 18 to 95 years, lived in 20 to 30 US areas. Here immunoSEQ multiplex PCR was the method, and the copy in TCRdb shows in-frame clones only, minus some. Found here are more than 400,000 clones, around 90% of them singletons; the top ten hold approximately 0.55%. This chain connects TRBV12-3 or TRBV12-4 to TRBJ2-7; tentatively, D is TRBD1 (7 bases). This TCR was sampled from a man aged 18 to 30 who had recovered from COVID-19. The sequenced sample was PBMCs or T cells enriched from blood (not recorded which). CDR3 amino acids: CASSAGQIYEQYF. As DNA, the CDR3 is TGTGCCAGCAGTGCGGGACAGATCTACGAGCAGTACTTC.